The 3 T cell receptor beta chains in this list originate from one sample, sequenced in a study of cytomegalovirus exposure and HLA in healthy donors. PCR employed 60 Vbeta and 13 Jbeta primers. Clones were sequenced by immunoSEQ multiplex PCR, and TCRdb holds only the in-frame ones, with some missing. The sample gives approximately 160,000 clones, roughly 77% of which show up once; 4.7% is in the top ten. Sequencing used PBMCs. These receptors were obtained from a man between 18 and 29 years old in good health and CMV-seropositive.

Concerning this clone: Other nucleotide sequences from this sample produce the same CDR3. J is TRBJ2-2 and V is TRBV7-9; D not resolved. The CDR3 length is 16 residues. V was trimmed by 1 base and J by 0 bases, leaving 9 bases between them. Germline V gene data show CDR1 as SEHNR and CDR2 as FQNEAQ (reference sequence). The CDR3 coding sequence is TGTGCCAGCAGCTTAGTAGGCGGAACGAACACCGGGGAGCTGTTTTTT. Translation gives CASSLVGGTNTGELFF.

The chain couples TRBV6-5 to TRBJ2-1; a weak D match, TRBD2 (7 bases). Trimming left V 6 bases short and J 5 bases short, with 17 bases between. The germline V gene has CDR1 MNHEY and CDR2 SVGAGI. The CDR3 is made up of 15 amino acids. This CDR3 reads CASRWGGARDNEQFF. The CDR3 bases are TGTGCCAGCAGGTGGGGGGGGGCGCGGGACAATGAGCAGTTCTTC.

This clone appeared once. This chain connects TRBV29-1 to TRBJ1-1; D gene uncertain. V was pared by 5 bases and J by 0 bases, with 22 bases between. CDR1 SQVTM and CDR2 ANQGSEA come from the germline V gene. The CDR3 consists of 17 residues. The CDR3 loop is CSVSALLAGGMNTEAFF. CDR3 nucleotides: TGCAGCGTTTCGGCATTGTTGGCAGGAGGGATGAACACTGAAGCTTTCTTT.